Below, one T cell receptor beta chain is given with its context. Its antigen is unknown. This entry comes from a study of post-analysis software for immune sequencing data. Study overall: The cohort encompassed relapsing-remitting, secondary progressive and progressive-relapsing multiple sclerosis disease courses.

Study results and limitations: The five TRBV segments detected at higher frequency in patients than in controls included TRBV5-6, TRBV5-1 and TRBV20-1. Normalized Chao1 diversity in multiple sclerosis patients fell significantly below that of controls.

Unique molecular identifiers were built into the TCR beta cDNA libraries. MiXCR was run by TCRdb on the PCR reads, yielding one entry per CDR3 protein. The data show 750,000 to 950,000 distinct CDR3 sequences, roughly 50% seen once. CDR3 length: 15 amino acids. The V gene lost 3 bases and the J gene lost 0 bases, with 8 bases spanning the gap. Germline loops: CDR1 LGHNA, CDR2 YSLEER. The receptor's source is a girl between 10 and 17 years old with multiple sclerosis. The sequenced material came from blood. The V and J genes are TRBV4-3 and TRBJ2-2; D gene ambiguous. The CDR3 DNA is TGCGCCAGCAGCCAGTGGGTCGCGAACACCGGGGAGCTGTTTTTT. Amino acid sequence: CASSQWVANTGELFF.